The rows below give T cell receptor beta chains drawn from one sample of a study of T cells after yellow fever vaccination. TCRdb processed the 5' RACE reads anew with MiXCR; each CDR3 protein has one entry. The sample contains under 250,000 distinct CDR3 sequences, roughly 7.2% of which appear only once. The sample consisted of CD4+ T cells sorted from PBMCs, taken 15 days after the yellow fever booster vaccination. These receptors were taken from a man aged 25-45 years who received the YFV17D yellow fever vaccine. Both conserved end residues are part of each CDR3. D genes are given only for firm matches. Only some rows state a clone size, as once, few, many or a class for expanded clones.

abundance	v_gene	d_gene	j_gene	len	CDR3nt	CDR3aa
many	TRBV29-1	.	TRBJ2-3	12	TGCAGCGTTGGGGACGGGGCAGATACGCAGTATTTT	CSVGDGADTQYF
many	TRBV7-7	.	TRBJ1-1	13	TGTGCTAGCAGCTCCACACTAGACACGCCGATGCTCTTT	CASSSTLDTPMLF
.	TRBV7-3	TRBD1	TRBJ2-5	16	TGTGCCTGCAGCTTAGTCGGCGGGACAGGCGCAGAGACCCAGTACTTC	CACSLVGGTGAETQYF
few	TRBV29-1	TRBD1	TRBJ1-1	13	TGCAGCGGAAGACAGGGAGGGGGTACTGAAGCTTTCTTT	CSGRQGGGTEAFF
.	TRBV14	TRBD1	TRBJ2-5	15	TGTGCCAGCAGACCCGGGACAGGTCTGAGTGAGACCCAGTACTTC	CASRPGTGLSETQYF
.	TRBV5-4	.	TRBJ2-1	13	TGTGCCAGCGGATCCTCCGAAATTGATGGGCAGTTCTTC	CASGSSEIDGQFF
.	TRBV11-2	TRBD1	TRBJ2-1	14	TGTGCCAGCAGCCCCATAGGACAGGGCGGTGAGCAGTTCTTC	CASSPIGQGGEQFF
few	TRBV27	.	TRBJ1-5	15	TGTGCCAGCAGTCCTCAGACAGGCCCAAATCAGCCCCAGCATTTT	CASSPQTGPNQPQHF
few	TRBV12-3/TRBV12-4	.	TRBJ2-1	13	TGTGCCAGCAGGCGGACGGGGGATGGTGAGCAGTTCTTC	CASRRTGDGEQFF
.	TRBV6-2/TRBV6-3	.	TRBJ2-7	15	TGTGCCAGCAGTTTACTACCAACGAGGACCTACGAGCAGTACTTC	CASSLLPTRTYEQYF
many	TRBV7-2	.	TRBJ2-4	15	TGTGCCAGCAGCCAGACCCCCGACAGAGGGTACATTCAGTACTTC	CASSQTPDRGYIQYF
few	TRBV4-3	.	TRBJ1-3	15	TGCGCCAGCAGCCAAGCGCAAGGGTTAGGAAACACCATATATTTT	CASSQAQGLGNTIYF
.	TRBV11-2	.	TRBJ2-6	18	TGTGCCAGCAGCTTGAGTAACAGGGGGGGCTCTGGGGCCAACGTCCTGACTTTC	CASSLSNRGGSGANVLTF
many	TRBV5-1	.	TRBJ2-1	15	TGCGCCAGCAGCTGGGAGTATAGCTCCTACAATGAGCAGTTCTTC	CASSWEYSSYNEQFF
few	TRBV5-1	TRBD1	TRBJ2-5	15	TGCGCCAGCAGCTTTGGAGACAGGGCCCAAGAGACCCAGTACTTC	CASSFGDRAQETQYF